The T cell receptor (beta chain) under discussion was sequenced for a study of human T cells and chemical hapten exposure. The time point here: pre-sensitization, week 0. The treatment is: therapeutic diphenylcyclopropenone sensitization with weekly scalp DPC. TCRdb redid the calling of the RACE reads with MiXCR, one entry per CDR3 protein. The sample yields approximately 370,000 distinct CDR3 sequences, around 5.5% seen once. This clonotype was observed at least ten times. The TCR sequence derives from a woman between 18 and 30 years old with alopecia areata. Some clones in this sample may be carry-over from other donors' samples. The sample in question was whole blood, obtained in connection with sensitization to the hapten diphenylcyclopropenone (DPC).

In DNA, the CDR3 is TGTGCCAGCAGTTACAGAAGGGAAGACTATGGCTACACCTTC. Amino acid sequence: CASSYRREDYGYTF. This chain uses TRBV6-2 or TRBV6-3 with TRBJ1-2; D not resolved. Germline V gene data show CDR1 as MNHEY and CDR2 as SVGEGT. The CDR3 sequence is 14 residues long. Trimming took 2 bases from V and 3 from J, leaving 10 bases between them.